This TCR beta chain was sequenced in a study of blood T cells in healthy people across ages. Study details: Capture by template switching was about one barcoded beta molecule per two T cells.

The CDR3 is 15 residues long. This clonotype has more than one count but fewer than ten. Its specificity is not known. A sample-barcoded 5' primer and a J-beta primer mix were used in a second PCR of roughly 7 to 12 cycles. Each cDNA molecule received a tag from a template-switch adaptor that had 12 random nucleotides. TCRdb re-derived calls from the 5' RACE reads in MiXCR, one entry per CDR3 protein. This table has hundreds of thousands of distinct CDR3 sequences, approximately 49% appearing once. Whole-study findings and limits: Unknown donor CMV status possibly confounded expanded clonotype changes.

Healthy Caucasians from Russia aged roughly 6 to 95 served as donors. The rearrangement links TRBV21-1 to TRBJ2-7; no DNA check was done on the table's D call, TRBD1. TRBV21-1 constitutes a pseudogene. This TCR derives from a woman aged 60-75 years in good health. The source material was blood. CDR3 DNA: TGTGCCAGACCTACAGGGACAGGGGGCTCCTACGAGCAGTACTTC. The encoded protein is CARPTGTGGSYEQYF.